The rows below give T cell receptor beta chains drawn from one sample of a study of blood T cells in healthy people across ages. TCRdb re-called the 5' RACE reads with MiXCR, one entry per CDR3 protein. The sample has more than 1.4 million distinct CDR3 sequences, 40% to 50% seen once. Sequencing input: blood. Receptors originate from a woman aged 18-29 years in good health. Each CDR3 is given with its conserved first and last residue. The D gene is left open where the match is weak. Clone size appears in some rows only: once, few, many, or a class for an expanded clone.

J,D,V,size,DNA,CDR3
TRBJ1-2,TRBD1,TRBV5-1,NA,TGCGCCAGCAGCTCCGGACAGGGCCAAGCTGGCTACACCTTC,CASSSGQGQAGYTF
TRBJ2-7,NA,TRBV28,NA,TGTGCCAGCAGAGGGGGGGGGACGGGGACCTACGAGCAGTACTTC,CASRGGGTGTYEQYF
TRBJ2-1,TRBD1,TRBV20-1,NA,TGCAGTGCTACAGGGGGTGGTTCCTACAATGAGCAGTTCTTC,CSATGGGSYNEQFF
TRBJ2-7,TRBD2,TRBV12-3/TRBV12-4,few,TGTGCCAGCAGTCCCCGGACTAGCGGGAGCGGGAACGAGCAGTACTTC,CASSPRTSGSGNEQYF
TRBJ1-6,NA,TRBV27,few,TGTGCCAGCAGTTTAAGCCCGTCTGGCAATTCACCCCTCCACTTT,CASSLSPSGNSPLHF
TRBJ1-4,NA,TRBV5-1,few,TGCGCCAGCACCGCCCGGGGGGGCAGTAGTGAAAAACTGTTTTTT,CASTARGGSSEKLFF
TRBJ2-7,NA,TRBV7-8,NA,TGTGCCAGCAGCCCAGCGGCGATGATCTCCTACGAGCAGTACTTC,CASSPAAMISYEQYF
TRBJ2-1,NA,TRBV18,NA,TGTGCCAGCTCACGGTTAGGCCAGACCATCTCCTACAATGAGCAGTTCTTC,CASSRLGQTISYNEQFF
TRBJ2-7,TRBD2,TRBV12-3/TRBV12-4,NA,TGTGCCAGCAGGACTAGCGGGAGAGGGTCCTACGAGCAGTACTTC,CASRTSGRGSYEQYF
TRBJ2-5,NA,TRBV4-1,few,TGCGCCAGCAGCCAAGATAGGGCCCTAGGGCCAGAGACCCAGTACTTC,CASSQDRALGPETQYF
TRBJ1-5,NA,TRBV29-1,NA,TGCAGCGTTGAACAGGATAGCAATCAGCCCCAGCATTTT,CSVEQDSNQPQHF
TRBJ2-3,NA,TRBV21-1,NA,TGTGCCAGCAGCCGACTAGTAGGGTACACAGATACGCAGTATTTT,CASSRLVGYTDTQYF
TRBJ2-1,TRBD2,TRBV9,NA,TGTGCCAGCAGCACAGAGCGGGAGGCCGGCTACAATGAGCAGTTCTTC,CASSTEREAGYNEQFF
TRBJ2-5,TRBD2,TRBV9,few,TGTGCCAGCAGCGGAACTAGCGGGGGGGCTGGGCAGTACTTC,CASSGTSGGAGQYF
TRBJ2-7,TRBD1,TRBV11-2,NA,TGTGCCAGCAGCTTAGAGGCAGGGGGCTCCCACGAGCAGTACTTC,CASSLEAGGSHEQYF
TRBJ2-5,NA,TRBV7-2,NA,TGTGCCAGCAGCCTCCCGGGGACATCCGTTCAGTACTTC,CASSLPGTSVQYF
TRBJ2-7,TRBD2,TRBV3-1,NA,TGTGCCAGCAGCGTTGGGGCCGGGACTAGCTACGAGCAGTACTTC,CASSVGAGTSYEQYF
TRBJ2-3,TRBD2,TRBV24-1,NA,TGTGCCACCAGTGATTCACTAGCGGGAGGCACAGATACGCAGTATTTT,CATSDSLAGGTDTQYF
TRBJ2-3,NA,TRBV3-1,NA,TGTGCCAGCAGCCAAGCCAGGACAGCCTTGGCGGGAGATACGCAGTATTTT,CASSQARTALAGDTQYF
TRBJ1-2,NA,TRBV2,few,TGTGCCAGCGCCGCCGGGACGGCCTATGGCTACACCTTC,CASAAGTAYGYTF
TRBJ2-5,TRBD2,TRBV20-1,few,TGCAGTGCACCTGGACTAGCGGGTATACGTGGGGAGACCCAGTACTTC,CSAPGLAGIRGETQYF
TRBJ2-5,TRBD2,TRBV4-1,NA,TGCGCCAGCAGCCAAACCAGCGGGGGAAGATTATACAATGAGCAGTACTTC,CASSQTSGGRLYNEQYF
TRBJ2-3,TRBD1,TRBV6-5,NA,TGTGCCAGCAGTTATCGACAGGGGAGGACAGATACGCAGTATTTT,CASSYRQGRTDTQYF
TRBJ2-7,TRBD2,TRBV6-1,NA,TGTGCCAGCACTAGGACTAGCGACGAGCAGTACTTC,CASTRTSDEQYF
TRBJ2-3,TRBD2,TRBV20-1,few,TGCAGTGCTAGACGGACTAGCGGGACAGATACGCAGTATTTT,CSARRTSGTDTQYF
TRBJ2-1,TRBD2,TRBV6-1,NA,TGTGCCAGCAGTGCCAGACTAGCGGGTCACTCCTACAATGAGCAGTTCTTC,CASSARLAGHSYNEQFF
TRBJ1-2,NA,TRBV28,NA,TGTGCCAGCAGTTGGAAGGCCCCGAGGTACTATGGCTACACCTTC,CASSWKAPRYYGYTF
TRBJ2-1,NA,TRBV18,NA,TGTGCCAGCTCACCACCGGCAGGGACTAATGAGCAGTTCTTC,CASSPPAGTNEQFF
TRBJ1-2,TRBD1,TRBV19,NA,TGTGCCAGTACCGATGGACAGGGAGCTCGATACTATGGCTACACCTTC,CASTDGQGARYYGYTF
TRBJ2-1,NA,TRBV7-9,NA,TGTGCCAGCAGCTCATCGGGGGGCCTCCCCTACAATGAGCAGTTCTTC,CASSSSGGLPYNEQFF
TRBJ1-4,NA,TRBV6-1,NA,TGTGCCAGCAGTGAACTCATCTCAGATGAAAAACTGTTTTTT,CASSELISDEKLFF
TRBJ2-3,NA,TRBV6-1,once,TGTGCCAGCAGTGATCCGGCCGTCACAGATACGCAGTATTTT,CASSDPAVTDTQYF
TRBJ2-5,TRBD2,TRBV6-5,few,TGTGCCAGCAGTTACTCGATCGGGCTAGCGGGGGGGACCCAGTACTTC,CASSYSIGLAGGTQYF
TRBJ2-5,NA,TRBV20-1,few,TGCAGTGCTAGAGATGCTGAGACCCAGTACTTC,CSARDAETQYF
TRBJ1-4,NA,TRBV7-9,NA,TGTGCCAGCAGACCCGAGGGGACGGGTGAAAAACTGTTTTTT,CASRPEGTGEKLFF
TRBJ2-2,NA,TRBV20-1,few,TGCAGTGCCAGAAGCGCTAGCGAGCCCACCGGGGAGCTGTTTTTT,CSARSASEPTGELFF
TRBJ1-2,NA,TRBV2,NA,TGTGCCAGCAGTGAATTCGGGACATTCTATGGCTACACCTTC,CASSEFGTFYGYTF
TRBJ2-5,NA,TRBV27,NA,TGTGCCAGCAGCTTTTGGAGGAGAGGAGAGACCCAGTACTTC,CASSFWRRGETQYF
TRBJ2-5,NA,TRBV7-9,NA,TGTGCCAGCAGCCGGGACTCCTCGTACGAGACCCAGTACTTC,CASSRDSSYETQYF
TRBJ2-7,TRBD2,TRBV7-9,NA,TGTGCCAGCAGCACGGGACTAGCCTTCTACAATGAGCAGTACTTC,CASSTGLAFYNEQYF
TRBJ2-2,NA,TRBV7-3,NA,TGTGCCAGCAGCTTCACGGGACATAACACCGGGGAGCTGTTTTTT,CASSFTGHNTGELFF